The clone carrying this T cell receptor (beta chain) is a singleton in its sample. The table came from immunoSEQ multiplex PCR; TCRdb's copy has only in-frame clones and leaves some out. Of 50,000 or so clones listed, roughly 87% are singletons. V dropped 5 bases and J dropped 6; count of bases not matched to a gene: 7. Germline V gives CDR1 ENHRY, CDR2 SYGVKD. The length of the CDR3 is 14 residues. The data stem from a study of control samples from healthy donors and cancer patients. The chain is built from TRBV10-3 and TRBJ1-2; 9 bases are shared with TRBD1. The sequence derives from a man aged 45-65 years in good health. Sequences were obtained from blood. The CDR3 bases are TGTGCCATCAGTCTATCCGGGACAGGGAATGGCTACACCTTC. Amino acids: CAISLSGTGNGYTF.